This TCR beta chain was documented in a study of blood T cell repertoires in COVID-19. Study-level background: Researchers got acute and convalescent COVID-19 samples from the United States, Italy and Spain. Sources were T cells, B-cell-depleted T cells, or PBMCs; the material itself was cDNA or gDNA.

V gave up 4 bases and J gave up 7 bases, with 13 bases separating them. Germline assignment: CDR1 SGHAT and CDR2 FQDESV (reference sequence). This CDR3 has 14 residues. Methods used by the authors: Amplifying reference gene primers gave estimates of nucleated cell counts. Produced via immunoSEQ multiplex PCR; TCRdb's table is partial and in-frame only. V and J calls and clone size are given by that table; D and trimming were obtained from the DNA. The sample holds some 66,000 clones, about 89% seen once. The sequenced sample consisted of peripheral blood. The sequence came from a human donor in a cohort sampled during active COVID-19. V usage is TRBV11-1 and J usage is TRBJ2-2; D is unclear. The CDR3 coding sequence is TGTGCCAGCAGCTCCAGACGCGGCCACGGGGAGCTGTTTTTT. Protein product: CASSSRRGHGELFF. The full variable domain, with the rest looked up from reference TRBV11-1 and TRBJ2-2, is EAEVAQSPRYKITEKSQAVAFWCDPISGHATLYWYRQILGQGPELLVQFQDESVVDDSQLPKDRFSAERLKGVDSTLKIQPAELGDSAMYLCASSSRRGHGELFFGEGSRLTVL.